This section outlines one T cell receptor beta chain sequence together with its context. The data were obtained in a study of blood T cell repertoires in COVID-19. The assay was immunoSEQ multiplex PCR, and TCRdb's table has in-frame clones only and misses some. The sample includes around 87,000 clones, over 70% seen only once; the top ten take around 9.4%. Sequencing was performed on peripheral blood. This receptor was identified in a woman over 75 with acute or convalescent COVID-19.

CDR3 sequence (DNA): TGTGCCAGCAGTGCGGGCCTCTGGGGCTACACCTTC. Translating it yields CASSAGLWGYTF. The V call is TRBV6-2 or TRBV6-3, the J call TRBJ1-2; D remains ambiguous. CDR1 is MNHEY and CDR2 is SVGEGT in the germline V gene. V was pared by 5 bases and J by 8 bases, with 12 bases between. The CDR3 spans 12 residues.